This paragraph covers one TCR beta chain sequence. This sample is part of a study of control samples from healthy donors and cancer patients. Profiled with immunoSEQ multiplex PCR; TCRdb holds only in-frame clones, not every one. The sample includes 130,000 to 150,000 clones, around 90% seen only once; the top ten take around 4.9%. The CDR3 loop spans 17 amino acids. Trimming cost V 3 bases and J 12 bases, with 26 bases left between them. Germline lookup yields CDR1 LNHDA and CDR2 SQIVND (reference sequence). This clonotype was obtained from a man aged 25 to 40 in good health. Sequencing used blood. V gene TRBV19 combines with J gene TRBJ1-4, with TRBD1 as a possible D gene (5 bases). The CDR3: CASSMGTQGFPPGELFF. The CDR3 region has the DNA TGTGCCAGTAGTATGGGAACGCAGGGTTTTCCCCCCGGTGAACTGTTTTTT. Variable domain in full (rest from reference TRBV19 and TRBJ1-4): DGGITQSPKYLFRKEGQNVTLSCEQNLNHDAMYWYRQDPGQGLRLIYYSQIVNDFQKGDIAEGYSVSREKKESFPLTVTSAQKNPTAFYLCASSMGTQGFPPGELFFGSGTQLSVL.